These 11 T cell receptor beta chains were all obtained from the same sample, sequenced in a study of blood T cell repertoires in COVID-19. Profiling relied on immunoSEQ multiplex PCR, and the TCRdb table lists in-frame clones only, not all of them. The sample holds fewer than 250,000 clones, around four fifths seen once. Sample: peripheral blood. These receptors all stem from a woman aged 70-85 years with active or convalescent COVID-19.

The table lists this clone with a count of one. This chain joins TRBV7-2 and TRBJ1-6; TRBD1 is a possible D gene (6 bases). The CDR3 has 16 amino acids. Germline CDR1 and CDR2: SGHTA and FQGNSA. V was clipped by 1 base and J by 5 bases, with 12 bases between them. The CDR3 sequence: CASSLVPGAHNSPLHF. CDR3 coding DNA: TGTGCCAGCAGCTTAGTACCAGGGGCTCATAATTCACCCCTCCACTTT.

J is TRBJ1-2 and V is TRBV29-1; D is perhaps TRBD1 (5 bases). The germline gives CDR1 SQVTM, CDR2 ANQGSEA. Trimming removed 4 bases at V and 4 bases at J, with 13 bases between. The CDR3 runs to 13 residues. The DNA for the CDR3 is TGCAGCGTTGGCGTCGGGGGGGGCTATGGCTACACCTTC. This sequence encodes CSVGVGGGYGYTF.

This chain connects TRBV19 to TRBJ1-3; D is undetermined. Germline CDR1 and CDR2: LNHDA and SQIVND (reference sequence). V lost 7 bases and J 0 bases, leaving 4 bases between the germline ends. CDR3 size: 12 residues. CDR3: CASTNSGNTIYF. DNA of the CDR3: TGTGCCAGTACTAACTCTGGAAACACCATATATTTT. Variable domain in full (rest from reference TRBV19 and TRBJ1-3): DGGITQSPKYLFRKEGQNVTLSCEQNLNHDAMYWYRQDPGQGLRLIYYSQIVNDFQKGDIAEGYSVSREKKESFPLTVTSAQKNPTAFYLCASTNSGNTIYFGEGSWLTVV.

The chain has TRBV3-1 (or the pseudogene TRBV3-2) and TRBJ1-3, with D perhaps matching TRBD1 (5 bases). The germline CDR1 and CDR2 sequences are LGHDT and YNNKEL (reference sequence). This CDR3 comprises 18 residues. V gave up 1 base and J gave up 4 bases, with 20 bases separating them. In nucleotides, the CDR3 is TGTGCCAGCAGCCAAGGCAGGCTTAGGGGTTGGCCGGGAAACACCATATATTTT. The encoded protein is CASSQGRLRGWPGNTIYF.

The J gene is TRBJ2-2, the V gene TRBV10-3; the D is unclear. This CDR3 is built from 14 residues. Germline V gene sequence: CDR1 ENHRY, CDR2 SYGVKD. Trimming cost V 2 bases and J 2 bases, with 6 bases left between them. In DNA, the CDR3 is TGTGCCATCAGTGAGAACTACAACACCGGGGAGCTGTTTTTT. It encodes CAISENYNTGELFF.

The chain recombines TRBV5-6 with TRBJ2-1, with a weak D call TRBD1 (5 bases). Germline V gene lookup returns CDR1 SGHDT and CDR2 YYEEEE. V was pared by 3 bases and J by 3 bases, with 19 bases between. The CDR3 is 17 residues long. The CDR3 region is CASSSRFRVSLYNEQFF. CDR3 DNA: TGTGCCAGCAGCTCGCGCTTCAGGGTTTCCCTCTACAATGAGCAGTTCTTC.

V and J are TRBV11-2 and TRBJ2-1, with a tentative D call TRBD1 (6 bases). V shed 5 bases and J shed 0 bases, with 11 bases lying between them. This CDR3 is 15 amino acids long. Looked up from germline, CDR1 is SGHAT and CDR2 is FQNNGV. This CDR3 reads CASSPQGISYNEQFF. DNA for the CDR3: TGTGCCAGCAGCCCTCAGGGGATCTCCTACAATGAGCAGTTCTTC.

The rearrangement links TRBV7-2 to TRBJ2-3; tentatively, D is TRBD2 (6 bases). Trimming removed 3 bases at V and 6 bases at J, with 22 bases between. The CDR3 totals 17 residues. Germline CDR1 is SGHTA and CDR2 is FQGNSA. The CDR3 nucleotides read TGTGCCAGCAGCTTGGAGGGATTCGGCTCTGGGCCGGATACGCAGTATTTT. Residues: CASSLEGFGSGPDTQYF.

The chain has TRBV19 and TRBJ2-7; TRBD1 aligns across 8 bases. CDR1 is LNHDA, CDR2 SQIVND, per germline (reference sequence). After removal of 4 bases from V and 3 bases from J, the junction contained 5 bases not matched to a gene. CDR3 length: 14 residues. The CDR3 loop is CASSRGQAVYEQYF. The CDR3 coding sequence is TGTGCCAGTAGTAGGGGACAGGCGGTCTACGAGCAGTACTTC.

The chain joins TRBV19 to TRBJ1-1; D is possibly TRBD1 (6 bases). CDR1 LNHDA and CDR2 SQIVND come from the germline V gene (reference sequence). V lost 7 bases and J lost 6, with 21 bases in between. The CDR3 contains 15 residues. The CDR3 protein is CASITGKNLGAEAFF. The CDR3 region has the DNA TGTGCCAGTATAACAGGGAAAAATTTAGGCGCTGAAGCTTTCTTT.

The chain carries TRBV24-1 and TRBJ2-3, with a possible D match to TRBD1 (6 bases). Per the germline V gene, CDR1 is KGHDR and CDR2 is SFDVKD. V was cut by 3 bases and J by 5 bases, with 11 bases left in between. This CDR3 has 14 amino acids. In nucleotides, the CDR3 is TGTGCCACCAGTGATGCAGGGGCCGGAGATACGCAGTATTTT. Protein product: CATSDAGAGDTQYF.